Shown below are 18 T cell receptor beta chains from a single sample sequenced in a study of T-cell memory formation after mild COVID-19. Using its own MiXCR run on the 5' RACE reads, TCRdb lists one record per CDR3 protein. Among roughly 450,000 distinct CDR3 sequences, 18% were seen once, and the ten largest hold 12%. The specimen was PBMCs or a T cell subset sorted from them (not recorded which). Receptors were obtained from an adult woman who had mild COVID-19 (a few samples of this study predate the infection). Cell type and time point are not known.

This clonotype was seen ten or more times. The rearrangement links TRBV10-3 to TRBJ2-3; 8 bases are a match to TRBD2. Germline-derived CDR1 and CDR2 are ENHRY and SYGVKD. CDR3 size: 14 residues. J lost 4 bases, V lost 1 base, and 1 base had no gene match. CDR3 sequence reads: CAISELGLADTQYF. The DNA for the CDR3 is TGTGCCATCAGTGAGTTGGGACTAGCAGATACGCAGTATTTT.

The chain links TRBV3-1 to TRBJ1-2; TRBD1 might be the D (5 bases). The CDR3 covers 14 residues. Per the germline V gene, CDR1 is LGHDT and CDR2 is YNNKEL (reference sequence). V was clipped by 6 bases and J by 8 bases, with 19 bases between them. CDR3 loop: CASSEGRHNEGYTF. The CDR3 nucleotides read TGTGCCAGCAGTGAGGGGAGGCACAACGAGGGCTACACCTTC.

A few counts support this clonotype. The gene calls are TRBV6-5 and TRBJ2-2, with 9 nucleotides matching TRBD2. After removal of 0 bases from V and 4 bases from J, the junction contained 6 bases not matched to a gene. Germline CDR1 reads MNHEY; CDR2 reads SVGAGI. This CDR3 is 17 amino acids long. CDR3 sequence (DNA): TGTGCCAGCAGTTACTCGATAGCGGGGGAGGGCACCGGGGAGCTGTTTTTT. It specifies CASSYSIAGEGTGELFF.

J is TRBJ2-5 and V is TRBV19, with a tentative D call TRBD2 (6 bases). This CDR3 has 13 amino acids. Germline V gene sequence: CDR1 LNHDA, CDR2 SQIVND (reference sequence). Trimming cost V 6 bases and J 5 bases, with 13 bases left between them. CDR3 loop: CASRSRTMETQYF. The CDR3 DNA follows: TGTGCCAGTAGGTCTAGGACTATGGAGACCCAGTACTTC.

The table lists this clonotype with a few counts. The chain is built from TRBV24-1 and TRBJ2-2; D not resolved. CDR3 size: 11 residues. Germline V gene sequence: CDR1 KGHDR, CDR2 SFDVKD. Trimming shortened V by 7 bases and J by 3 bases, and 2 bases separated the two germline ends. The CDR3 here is CATRDTGELFF. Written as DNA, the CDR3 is TGTGCCACCAGGGACACCGGGGAGCTGTTTTTT.

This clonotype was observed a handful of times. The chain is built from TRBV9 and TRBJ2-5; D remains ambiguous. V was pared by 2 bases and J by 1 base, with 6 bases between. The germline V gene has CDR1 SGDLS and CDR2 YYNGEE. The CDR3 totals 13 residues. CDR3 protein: CASSVSLQETQYF. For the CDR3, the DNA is TGTGCCAGCAGCGTCTCCCTCCAAGAGACCCAGTACTTC.

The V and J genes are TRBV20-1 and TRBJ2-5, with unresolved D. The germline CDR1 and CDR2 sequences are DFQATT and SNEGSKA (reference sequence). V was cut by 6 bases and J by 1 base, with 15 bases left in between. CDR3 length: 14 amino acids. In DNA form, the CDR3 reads TGCAGTGCCGTAGGTCTGGGAATCCAAGAGACCCAGTACTTC. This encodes CSAVGLGIQETQYF.

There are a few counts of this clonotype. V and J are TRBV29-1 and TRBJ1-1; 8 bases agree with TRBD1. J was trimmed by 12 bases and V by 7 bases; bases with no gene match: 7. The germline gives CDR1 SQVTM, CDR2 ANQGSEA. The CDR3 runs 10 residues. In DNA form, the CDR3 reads TGCAGCGCACGGACAGGGCCCACTTTCTTT. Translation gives CSARTGPTFF.

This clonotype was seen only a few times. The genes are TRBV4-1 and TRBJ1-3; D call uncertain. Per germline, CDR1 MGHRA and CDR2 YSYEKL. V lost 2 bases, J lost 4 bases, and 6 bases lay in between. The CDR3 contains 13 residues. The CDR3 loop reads CASSQLRGNTIYF. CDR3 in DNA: TGCGCCAGCAGCCAACTCAGGGGAAACACCATATATTTT.

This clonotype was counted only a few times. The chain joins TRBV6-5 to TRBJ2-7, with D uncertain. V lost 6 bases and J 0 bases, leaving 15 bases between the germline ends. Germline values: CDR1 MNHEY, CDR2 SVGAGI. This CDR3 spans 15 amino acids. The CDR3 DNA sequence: TGTGCCAGCAGGATGAGTTATCATAGCTCCTACGAGCAGTACTTC. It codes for CASRMSYHSSYEQYF.

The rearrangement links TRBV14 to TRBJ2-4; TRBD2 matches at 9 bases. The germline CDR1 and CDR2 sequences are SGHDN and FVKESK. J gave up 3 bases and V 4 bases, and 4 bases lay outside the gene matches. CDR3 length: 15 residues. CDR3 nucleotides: TGTGCCAGCAGCCGTACTAGCGGGTACAAAAACATTCAGTACTTC. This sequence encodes CASSRTSGYKNIQYF.

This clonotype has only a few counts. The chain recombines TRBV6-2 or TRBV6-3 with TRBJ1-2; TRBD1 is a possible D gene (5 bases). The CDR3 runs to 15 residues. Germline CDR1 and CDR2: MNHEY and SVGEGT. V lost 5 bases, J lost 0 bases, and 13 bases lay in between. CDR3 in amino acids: CASSSDRTSNYGYTF. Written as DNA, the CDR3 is TGTGCCAGCAGTAGCGACAGAACCTCTAACTATGGCTACACCTTC.

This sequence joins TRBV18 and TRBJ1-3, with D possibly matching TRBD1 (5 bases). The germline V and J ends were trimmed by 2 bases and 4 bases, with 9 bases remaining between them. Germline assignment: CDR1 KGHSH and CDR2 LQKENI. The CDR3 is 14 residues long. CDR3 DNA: TGTGCCAGCTCACCAGAGGGGACGGGAAACACCATATATTTT. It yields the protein CASSPEGTGNTIYF.

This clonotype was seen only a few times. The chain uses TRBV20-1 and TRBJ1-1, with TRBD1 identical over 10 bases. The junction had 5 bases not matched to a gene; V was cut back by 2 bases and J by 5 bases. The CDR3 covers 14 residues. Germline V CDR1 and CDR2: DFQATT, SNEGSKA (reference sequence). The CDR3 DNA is TGCAGTGCTAGAAGACAGGGGGCGCGAACTGAAGCTTTCTTT. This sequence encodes CSARRQGARTEAFF.

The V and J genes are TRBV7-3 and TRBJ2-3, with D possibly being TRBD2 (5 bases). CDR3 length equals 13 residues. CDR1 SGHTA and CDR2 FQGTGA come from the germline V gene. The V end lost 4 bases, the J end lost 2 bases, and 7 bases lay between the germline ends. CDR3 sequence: CASSWTDTDTQYF. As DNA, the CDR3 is TGTGCCAGCAGCTGGACTGACACAGATACGCAGTATTTT.

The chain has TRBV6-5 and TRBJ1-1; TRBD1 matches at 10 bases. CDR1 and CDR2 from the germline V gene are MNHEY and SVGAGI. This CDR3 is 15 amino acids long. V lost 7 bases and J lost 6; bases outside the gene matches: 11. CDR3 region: CASTPFGQGGPEAFF. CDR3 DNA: TGTGCCAGCACCCCCTTTGGACAGGGGGGCCCTGAAGCTTTCTTT.

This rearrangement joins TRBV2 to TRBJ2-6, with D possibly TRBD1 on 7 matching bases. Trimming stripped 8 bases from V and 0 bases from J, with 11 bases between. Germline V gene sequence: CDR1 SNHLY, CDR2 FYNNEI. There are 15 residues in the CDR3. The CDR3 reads CASGGTVSGANVLTF. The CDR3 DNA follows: TGTGCCAGCGGAGGGACAGTCTCTGGGGCCAACGTCCTGACTTTC.

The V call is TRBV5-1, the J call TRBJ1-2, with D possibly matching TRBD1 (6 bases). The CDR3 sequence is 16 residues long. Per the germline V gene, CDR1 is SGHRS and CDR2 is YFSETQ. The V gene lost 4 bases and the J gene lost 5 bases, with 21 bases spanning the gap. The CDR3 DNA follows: TGCGCCAGCAGCCTGTCACGGGACACGGTTCGGTATGGCTACACCTTC. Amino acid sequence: CASSLSRDTVRYGYTF.